The clone carrying this T cell receptor beta chain was observed a few times. What it binds is not known. The data derive from a study of CD8+ T cells in alopecia areata. Study results and limitations: Normal scalp showed lower clonality than lesional scalp, especially alopecia totalis/universalis. One nonresponder makes the tie between baseline CD8+ expansion and response uncertain.

This sample's treatment: oral pan-JAK inhibitor, 5-10 mg twice daily. PBMCs yielded sorted CD4+ and CD8+ T cells. The junction had 21 bases not matched to a gene; V was cut back by 6 bases and J by 4 bases. From germline, CDR1 is SQVTM and CDR2 ANQGSEA. CDR3 size: 19 residues. Once RNA had been extracted, it was reverse transcribed into cDNA to act as the sequencing template. TCRdb keeps only in-frame clones here, not all; method: immunoSEQ multiplex PCR. The repertoire consists of around 290,000 clones, with 58% occurring once and the leading ten covering under 2%. The receptor's source is a human donor with alopecia areata. The V gene is TRBV29-1, the J gene TRBJ2-1; 10 positions match TRBD2. Sequencing was performed on CD4+ T cells sorted from blood, taken at week 24, from a patient treated with tofacitinib. The CDR3 protein is CSVPGGASGGPLGYNEQFF. The CDR3 region has the DNA TGCAGCGTCCCCGGGGGCGCTAGCGGGGGCCCCCTTGGTTACAATGAGCAGTTCTTC.